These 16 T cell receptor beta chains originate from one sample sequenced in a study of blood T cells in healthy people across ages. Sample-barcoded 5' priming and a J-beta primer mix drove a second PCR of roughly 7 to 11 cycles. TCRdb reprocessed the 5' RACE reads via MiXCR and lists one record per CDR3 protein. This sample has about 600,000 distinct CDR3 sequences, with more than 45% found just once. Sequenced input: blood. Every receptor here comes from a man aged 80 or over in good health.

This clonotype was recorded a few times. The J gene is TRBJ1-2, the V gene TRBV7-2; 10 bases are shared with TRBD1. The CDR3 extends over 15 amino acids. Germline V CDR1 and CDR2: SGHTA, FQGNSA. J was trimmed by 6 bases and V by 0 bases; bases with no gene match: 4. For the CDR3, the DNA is TGTGCCAGCAGCTTAGCGGGACAGGGGTTTGATGGCTACACCTTC. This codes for CASSLAGQGFDGYTF. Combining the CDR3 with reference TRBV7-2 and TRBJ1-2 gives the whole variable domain GAGVSQSPSNKVTEKGKDVELRCDPISGHTALYWYRQSLGQGLEFLIYFQGNSAPDKSGLPSDRFSAERTGGSVSTLTIQRTQQEDSAVYLCASSLAGQGFDGYTFGSGTRLTVV.

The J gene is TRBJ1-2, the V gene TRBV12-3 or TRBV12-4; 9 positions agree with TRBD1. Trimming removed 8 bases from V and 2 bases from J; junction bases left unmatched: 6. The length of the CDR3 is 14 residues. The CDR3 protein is CASRRQGGNYGYTF. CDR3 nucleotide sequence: TGTGCCAGCCGGAGACAGGGGGGGAACTATGGCTACACCTTC.

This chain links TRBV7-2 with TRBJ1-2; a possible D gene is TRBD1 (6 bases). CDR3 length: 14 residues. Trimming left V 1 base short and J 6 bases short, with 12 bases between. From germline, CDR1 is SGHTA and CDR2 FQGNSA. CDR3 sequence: CASSLDSGADGYTF. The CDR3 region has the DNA TGTGCCAGCAGCTTAGATTCGGGGGCAGATGGCTACACCTTC.

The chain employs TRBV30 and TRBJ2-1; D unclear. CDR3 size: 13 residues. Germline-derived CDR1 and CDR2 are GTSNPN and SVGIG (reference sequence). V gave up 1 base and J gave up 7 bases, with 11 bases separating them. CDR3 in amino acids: CAWSANSGNEQFF. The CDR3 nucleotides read TGTGCCTGGAGTGCGAACAGTGGGAATGAGCAGTTCTTC.

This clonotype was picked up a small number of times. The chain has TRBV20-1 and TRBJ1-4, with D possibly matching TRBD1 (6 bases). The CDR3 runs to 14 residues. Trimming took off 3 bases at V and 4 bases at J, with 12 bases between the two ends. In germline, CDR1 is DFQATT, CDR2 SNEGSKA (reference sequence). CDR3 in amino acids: CSASGGGGNEKLFF. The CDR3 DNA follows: TGCAGTGCTAGCGGGGGGGGCGGTAATGAAAAACTGTTTTTT.

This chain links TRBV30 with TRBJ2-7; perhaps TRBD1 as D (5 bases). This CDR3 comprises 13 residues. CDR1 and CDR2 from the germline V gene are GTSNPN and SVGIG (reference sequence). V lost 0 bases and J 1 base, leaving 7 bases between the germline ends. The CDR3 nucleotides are TGTGCCTGGAGTGTTGGACAATCCTACGAGCAGTACTTC. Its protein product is CAWSVGQSYEQYF.

For the CDR3, the DNA is TGCAGTGCTAGAGATTACGTGGGGAGCTACGAGCAGTACTTC. Protein product: CSARDYVGSYEQYF. The chain carries TRBV20-1 and TRBJ2-7; possibly TRBD2 for D (5 bases). Germline V gene lookup returns CDR1 DFQATT and CDR2 SNEGSKA (reference sequence). CDR3 length equals 14 residues. The ends were cut back, 0 bases at V and 3 bases at J, with 12 bases in the middle.

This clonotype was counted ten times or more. The CDR3 protein is CASGINTGAVGEQFF. In DNA, the CDR3 is TGTGCCAGCGGGATTAATACAGGGGCGGTCGGTGAGCAGTTCTTC. The chain couples TRBV6-6 to TRBJ2-1; the match to TRBD1 covers 7 bases. Trimming at V came to 8 bases and at J to 9 bases, leaving 16 bases not matched to a gene. Germline V gives CDR1 MNHNY, CDR2 SVGAGI (reference sequence). The CDR3 totals 15 residues.

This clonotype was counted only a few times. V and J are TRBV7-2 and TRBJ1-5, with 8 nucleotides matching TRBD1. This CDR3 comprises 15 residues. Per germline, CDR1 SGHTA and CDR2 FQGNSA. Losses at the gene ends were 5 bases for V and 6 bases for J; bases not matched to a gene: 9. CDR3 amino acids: CASSPRTGPSQPQHF. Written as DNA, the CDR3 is TGTGCCAGCAGCCCCCGGACAGGGCCTAGTCAGCCCCAGCATTTT.

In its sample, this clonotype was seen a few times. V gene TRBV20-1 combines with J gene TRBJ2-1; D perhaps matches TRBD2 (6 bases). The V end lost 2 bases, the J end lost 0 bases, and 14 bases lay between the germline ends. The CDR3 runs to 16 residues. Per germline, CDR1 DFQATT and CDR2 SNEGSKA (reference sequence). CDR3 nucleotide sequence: TGCAGTGCTAGACTGGTGGCGGGAAACTCCTACAATGAGCAGTTCTTC. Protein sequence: CSARLVAGNSYNEQFF.

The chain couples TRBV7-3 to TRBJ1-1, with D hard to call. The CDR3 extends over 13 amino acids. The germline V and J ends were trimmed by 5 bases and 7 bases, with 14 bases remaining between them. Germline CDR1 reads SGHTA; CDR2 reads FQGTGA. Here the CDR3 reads CASSLRRGGEAFF. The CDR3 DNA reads TGTGCCAGCAGCCTAAGACGCGGCGGTGAAGCTTTCTTT. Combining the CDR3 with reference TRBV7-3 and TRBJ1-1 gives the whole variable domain GAGVSQTPSNKVTEKGKYVELRCDPISGHTALYWYRQSLGQGPEFLIYFQGTGAADDSGLPNDRFFAVRPEGSVSTLKIQRTERGDSAVYLCASSLRRGGEAFFGQGTRLTVV.

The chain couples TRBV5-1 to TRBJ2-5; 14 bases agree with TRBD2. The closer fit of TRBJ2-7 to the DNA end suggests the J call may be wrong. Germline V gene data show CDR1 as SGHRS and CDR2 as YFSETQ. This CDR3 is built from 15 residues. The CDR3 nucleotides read TGCGCCAGCAGCCCCGGGACTAGCGGGAGTCACGAGCAGTACTTC. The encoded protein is CASSPGTSGSHEQYF.

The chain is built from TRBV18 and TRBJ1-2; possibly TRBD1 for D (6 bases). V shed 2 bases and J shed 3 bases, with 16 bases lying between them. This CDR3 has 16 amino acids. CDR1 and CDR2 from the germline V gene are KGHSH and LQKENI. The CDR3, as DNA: TGTGCCAGCTCACCAGCGGGGGCGTTTAGAGACTATGGCTACACCTTC. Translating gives CASSPAGAFRDYGYTF.

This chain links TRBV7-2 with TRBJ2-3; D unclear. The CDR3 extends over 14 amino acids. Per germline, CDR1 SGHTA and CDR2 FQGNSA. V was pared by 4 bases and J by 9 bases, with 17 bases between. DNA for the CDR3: TGTGCCAGCAGCTCCACCTTTCAACCCGGGACGCAGTATTTT. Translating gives CASSSTFQPGTQYF. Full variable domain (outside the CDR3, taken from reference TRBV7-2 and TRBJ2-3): GAGVSQSPSNKVTEKGKDVELRCDPISGHTALYWYRQSLGQGLEFLIYFQGNSAPDKSGLPSDRFSAERTGGSVSTLTIQRTQQEDSAVYLCASSSTFQPGTQYFGPGTRLTVL.

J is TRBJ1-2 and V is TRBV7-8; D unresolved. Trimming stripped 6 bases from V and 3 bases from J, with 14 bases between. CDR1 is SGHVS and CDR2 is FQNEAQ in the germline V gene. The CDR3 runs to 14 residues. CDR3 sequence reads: CASSPGLMDYGYTF. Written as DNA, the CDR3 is TGTGCCAGCAGTCCCGGTCTCATGGACTATGGCTACACCTTC.

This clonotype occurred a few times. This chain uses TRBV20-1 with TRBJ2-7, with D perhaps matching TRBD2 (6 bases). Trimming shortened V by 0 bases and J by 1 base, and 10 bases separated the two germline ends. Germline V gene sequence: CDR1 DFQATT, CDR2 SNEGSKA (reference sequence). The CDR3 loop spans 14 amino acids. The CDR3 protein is CSARDGGDSYEQYF. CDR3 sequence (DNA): TGCAGTGCTAGAGACGGAGGGGATTCCTACGAGCAGTACTTC.